This T cell receptor (beta chain) was recovered during a study of beta chain features in type 1 diabetes. The overall study: The patient and healthy donor groups were comparable for age, gender and cell yields.

To note about this clone: The antigen remains unidentified.

Broader study findings: Significant though moderate, a shortening of TCRB CDR3s appeared in all four CD4+ subsets of Type 1 diabetes patients. VDJ junctions from type 1 diabetes patients carried fewer insertions and larger deletions.

Reverse transcription of all isolated RNA meant that expressed TCRB transcripts were sequenced. TCRdb's table, derived via immunoSEQ multiplex PCR, lists solely in-frame clones and lacks some. This sample yields around 260,000 clones, of which around 21% are seen a single time; about 0.027% belongs to the top ten. Cell sorting via CD45RO/CCR7/CD25/CD127/CD95/CD27 was performed to obtain CD4+ naive, central memory, regulatory and stem cell-like memory cells. V shed 4 bases, J shed 6 bases, and the junction held 2 bases outside the gene matches. The CDR3 has 13 amino acids. Germline CDR1 reads KGHSH; CDR2 reads LQKENI.

The gene calls are TRBV18 and TRBJ1-4; 7 nucleotides align to TRBD1. The specimen sequenced was naive CD4+ T cells from blood. The TCR was taken from a woman in her thirties or forties with type 1 diabetes. In nucleotides, the CDR3 is TGTGCCAGCTCACTTCAGGGGGATGAAAAACTGTTTTTT. This gives the protein CASSLQGDEKLFF.